One sample yielded the 3 T cell receptor beta chains listed below, sequenced in a study of T cell clonotyping in hematopoietic cell transplantation. The time point denotes: recipient sample about 28 days before transplant, after cytoreduction. TCRdb's table, derived via immunoSEQ multiplex PCR, lists solely in-frame clones and lacks some. This sample carries 45,000 to 60,000 clones, approximately 90% of them seen once, and the ten largest clones take about 5.6%. The sample in question was peripheral blood mononuclear cells, obtained before stem cell transplant. The receptors come from a man aged 55 to 70 with biphenotypic leukemia. Some clones in this sample may be carry-over from other donors' samples.

In this sample, this clone turned up once. This chain links TRBV11-2 with TRBJ1-1, with D possibly matching TRBD1 (5 bases). Germline V gene data show CDR1 as SGHAT and CDR2 as FQNNGV. V lost 2 bases and J 1 base, leaving 11 bases between the germline ends. The CDR3 runs 15 residues. Here the CDR3 DNA reads TGTGCCAGCAGCTTACTCAACGGGGGGAACACTGAAGCTTTCTTT. Translated: CASSLLNGGNTEAFF.

V usage is TRBV30 and J usage is TRBJ2-7, with unresolved D. Per the germline V gene, CDR1 is GTSNPN and CDR2 is SVGIG (reference sequence). The V end was cut by 0 bases, the J end by 4 bases, with 13 bases between. This CDR3 spans 14 amino acids. The DNA of the CDR3 is TGTGCCTGGAGTGTAACCCCAGGACCGTACGAGCAGTACTTC. Its protein product is CAWSVTPGPYEQYF.

This clone was seen just once. This chain connects TRBV6-5 to TRBJ2-2, with 11 bases fitting TRBD1. CDR1 and CDR2 (germline): MNHEY, SVGAGI. This CDR3 has 16 residues. V shed 0 bases, J shed 7 bases, and the junction held 4 bases outside the gene matches. The CDR3 DNA reads as TGTGCCAGCAGTTACTCGTGGGGACAGGGGGTCGGGGAGCTGTTTTTT. It codes for CASSYSWGQGVGELFF.